This T cell receptor beta chain was observed in a study of T cell responses to AZD1222 COVID-19 vaccine. Libraries were prepared by immunoSEQ multiplex PCR; TCRdb keeps only in-frame clonotypes and omits some of them. In the table there are approximately 110,000 clones, 87% of which are singletons. Both about-4-week and about-12-week second-dose recipients were combined. Study-wide results and caveats: Epitopes outside B.1.351 and B.1.1.7 mutated regions reportedly drew nearly half of spike TCRs.

A remark on this clone: Its cognate antigen is unknown.

V lost 4 bases and J 2 bases, leaving 21 bases between the germline ends. The germline V gene has CDR1 MDHEN and CDR2 SYDVKM. CDR3 size: 17 residues. Sample: peripheral blood, taken 28 days after the second AZD1222 dose. The source is an adult who received the AZD1222 COVID-19 vaccine. The V and J genes are TRBV28 and TRBJ2-7, with TRBD2 as a possible D gene (5 bases). CDR3 loop: CASSSLGESSLAYEQYF. CDR3 DNA: TGTGCCAGCAGTTCCCTCGGGGAGAGCTCCTTGGCCTACGAGCAGTACTTC.